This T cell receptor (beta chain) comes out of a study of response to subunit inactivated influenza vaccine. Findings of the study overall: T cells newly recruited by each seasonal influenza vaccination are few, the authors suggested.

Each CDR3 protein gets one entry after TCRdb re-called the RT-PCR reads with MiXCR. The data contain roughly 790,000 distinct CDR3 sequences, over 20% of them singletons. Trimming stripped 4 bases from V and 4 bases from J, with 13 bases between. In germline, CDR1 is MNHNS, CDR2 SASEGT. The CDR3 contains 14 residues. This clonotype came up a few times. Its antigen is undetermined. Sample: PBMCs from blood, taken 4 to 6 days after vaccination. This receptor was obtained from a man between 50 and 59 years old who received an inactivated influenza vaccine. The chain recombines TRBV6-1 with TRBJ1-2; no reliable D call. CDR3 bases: TGTGCCAGCAGTGGTCGGGCAGTACGCTATGGCTACACCTTC. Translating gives CASSGRAVRYGYTF.